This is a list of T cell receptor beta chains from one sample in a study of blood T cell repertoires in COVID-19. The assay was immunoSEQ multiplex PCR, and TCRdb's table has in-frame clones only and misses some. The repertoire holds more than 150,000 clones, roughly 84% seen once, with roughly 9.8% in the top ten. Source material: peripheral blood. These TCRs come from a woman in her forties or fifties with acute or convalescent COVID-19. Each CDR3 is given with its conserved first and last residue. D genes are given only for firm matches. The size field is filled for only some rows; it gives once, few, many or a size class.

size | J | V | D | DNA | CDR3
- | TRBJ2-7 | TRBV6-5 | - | TGTGCCAGCAGTCTACAGGGCTACGAGCAGTACTTC | CASSLQGYEQYF
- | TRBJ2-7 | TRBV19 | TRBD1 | TGTGCCAGCCAAGACAGGGCCTACGAGCAGTACTTC | CASQDRAYEQYF
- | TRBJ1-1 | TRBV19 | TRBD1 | TGTGCCAGTAGTATCACAGGGGTAAACACTGAAGCTTTCTTT | CASSITGVNTEAFF
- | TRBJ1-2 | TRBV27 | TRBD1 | TGTGCCAGCACTACAGCCAAAACAGGGGCTAACTATGGCTACACCTTC | CASTTAKTGANYGYTF
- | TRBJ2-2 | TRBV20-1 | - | TGCAGTCTGTCCGGGGAGCTGTTTTTT | CSLSGELFF
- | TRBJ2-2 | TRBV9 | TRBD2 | TGTGCCAGCAGCGTAGTTGGGACTACTAACACCGGGGAGCTGTTTTTT | CASSVVGTTNTGELFF
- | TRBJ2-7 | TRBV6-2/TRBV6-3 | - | TGTGCCAGCAGCTCCCTTTCTAGCGACCTATCCTACGAGCAGTACTTC | CASSSLSSDLSYEQYF
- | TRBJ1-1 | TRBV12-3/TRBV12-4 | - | TGTGCCAGCAAAGGAGTCACTGAAGCTTTCTTT | CASKGVTEAFF
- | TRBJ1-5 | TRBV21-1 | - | TGTGCCAGCAGCGCCCGACTGTCCCCGGAACGTCAGCCCCAGCATTTT | CASSARLSPERQPQHF
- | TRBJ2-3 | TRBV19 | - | TGTGCCAGTAGTCCGGGGACACCCACAGATACGCAGTATTTT | CASSPGTPTDTQYF
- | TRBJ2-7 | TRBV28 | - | TGTGCCAGCAGTTTAGTGGTCTCAGCCGGGACACTCTACCGTTACGAGCAGTACTTC | CASSLVVSAGTLYRYEQYF
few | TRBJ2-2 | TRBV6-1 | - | TGTGCCAGCAGTGACCAAGCCAGGGTGAACACCGGGGAGCTGTTTTTT | CASSDQARVNTGELFF
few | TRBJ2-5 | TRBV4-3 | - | TGCGCCAGCAGCCAAGGGTGGGGCAGCCAAGAGACCCAGTACTTC | CASSQGWGSQETQYF
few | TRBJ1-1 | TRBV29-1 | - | TGCAGCGTTGGATTTCTAGGGACACAGCCTGTAGAAGCTTTCTTT | CSVGFLGTQPVEAFF
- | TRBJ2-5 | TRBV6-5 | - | TGTGCCAGCAGTTACTACAGCCAAGAGACCCAGTACTTC | CASSYYSQETQYF